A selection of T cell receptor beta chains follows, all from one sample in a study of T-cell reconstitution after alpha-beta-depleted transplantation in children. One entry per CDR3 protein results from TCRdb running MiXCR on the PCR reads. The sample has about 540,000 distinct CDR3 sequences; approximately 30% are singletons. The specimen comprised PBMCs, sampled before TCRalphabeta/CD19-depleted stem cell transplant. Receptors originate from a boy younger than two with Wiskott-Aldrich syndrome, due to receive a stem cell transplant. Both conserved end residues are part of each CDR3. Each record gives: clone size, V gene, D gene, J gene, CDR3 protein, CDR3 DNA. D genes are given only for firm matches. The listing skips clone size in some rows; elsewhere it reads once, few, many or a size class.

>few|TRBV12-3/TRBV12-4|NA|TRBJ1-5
CASSDWVGGRGNQPQHF
TGTGCCAGCAGTGACTGGGTGGGGGGCAGAGGCAATCAGCCCCAGCATTTT
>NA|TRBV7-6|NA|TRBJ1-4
CASSLVGSPEKLFF
TGTGCCAGCAGCTTAGTAGGGAGTCCTGAAAAACTGTTTTTT
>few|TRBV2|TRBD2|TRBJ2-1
CASMGGLAGSFNDEQFF
TGTGCCAGCATGGGGGGGCTAGCGGGATCTTTTAACGATGAGCAGTTCTTC
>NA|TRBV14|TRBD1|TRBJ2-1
CASSPTRDRAYNEQFF
TGTGCCAGCAGCCCAACCCGAGACAGGGCCTACAATGAGCAGTTCTTC
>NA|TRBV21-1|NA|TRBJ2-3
CASSSLGEGLSDTQYF
TGTGCCAGCAGCAGCCTTGGGGAGGGCCTCTCGGATACGCAGTATTTT
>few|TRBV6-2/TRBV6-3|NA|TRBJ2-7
CASSYSSVGPQYF
TGTGCCAGCAGTTACTCCTCAGTGGGCCCACAGTACTTC
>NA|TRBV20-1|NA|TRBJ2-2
CSARKWANTGELFF
TGCAGTGCTAGAAAGTGGGCGAACACCGGGGAGCTGTTTTTT
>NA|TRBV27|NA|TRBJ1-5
CASNQPQHF
TGTGCCAGCAATCAGCCCCAGCATTTT
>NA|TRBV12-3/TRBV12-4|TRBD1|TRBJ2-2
CASSHNRGIGELFF
TGTGCCAGCAGTCACAACAGGGGAATCGGGGAGCTGTTTTTT
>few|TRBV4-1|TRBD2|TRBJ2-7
CASSQAGTSGRSSYEQYF
TGCGCCAGCAGCCAAGCGGGGACTAGCGGGAGGAGCTCCTACGAGCAGTACTTC
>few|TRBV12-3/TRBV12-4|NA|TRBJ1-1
CASRLRENTEAFF
TGTGCCAGCAGGTTACGGGAGAACACTGAAGCTTTCTTT
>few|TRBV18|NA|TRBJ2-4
CASSPILGATKNIQYF
TGTGCCAGCTCACCAATTCTCGGGGCGACCAAAAACATTCAGTACTTC
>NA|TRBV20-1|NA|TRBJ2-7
CSARVPASGNEQYF
TGCAGTGCTAGAGTCCCCGCGTCGGGGAACGAGCAGTACTTC